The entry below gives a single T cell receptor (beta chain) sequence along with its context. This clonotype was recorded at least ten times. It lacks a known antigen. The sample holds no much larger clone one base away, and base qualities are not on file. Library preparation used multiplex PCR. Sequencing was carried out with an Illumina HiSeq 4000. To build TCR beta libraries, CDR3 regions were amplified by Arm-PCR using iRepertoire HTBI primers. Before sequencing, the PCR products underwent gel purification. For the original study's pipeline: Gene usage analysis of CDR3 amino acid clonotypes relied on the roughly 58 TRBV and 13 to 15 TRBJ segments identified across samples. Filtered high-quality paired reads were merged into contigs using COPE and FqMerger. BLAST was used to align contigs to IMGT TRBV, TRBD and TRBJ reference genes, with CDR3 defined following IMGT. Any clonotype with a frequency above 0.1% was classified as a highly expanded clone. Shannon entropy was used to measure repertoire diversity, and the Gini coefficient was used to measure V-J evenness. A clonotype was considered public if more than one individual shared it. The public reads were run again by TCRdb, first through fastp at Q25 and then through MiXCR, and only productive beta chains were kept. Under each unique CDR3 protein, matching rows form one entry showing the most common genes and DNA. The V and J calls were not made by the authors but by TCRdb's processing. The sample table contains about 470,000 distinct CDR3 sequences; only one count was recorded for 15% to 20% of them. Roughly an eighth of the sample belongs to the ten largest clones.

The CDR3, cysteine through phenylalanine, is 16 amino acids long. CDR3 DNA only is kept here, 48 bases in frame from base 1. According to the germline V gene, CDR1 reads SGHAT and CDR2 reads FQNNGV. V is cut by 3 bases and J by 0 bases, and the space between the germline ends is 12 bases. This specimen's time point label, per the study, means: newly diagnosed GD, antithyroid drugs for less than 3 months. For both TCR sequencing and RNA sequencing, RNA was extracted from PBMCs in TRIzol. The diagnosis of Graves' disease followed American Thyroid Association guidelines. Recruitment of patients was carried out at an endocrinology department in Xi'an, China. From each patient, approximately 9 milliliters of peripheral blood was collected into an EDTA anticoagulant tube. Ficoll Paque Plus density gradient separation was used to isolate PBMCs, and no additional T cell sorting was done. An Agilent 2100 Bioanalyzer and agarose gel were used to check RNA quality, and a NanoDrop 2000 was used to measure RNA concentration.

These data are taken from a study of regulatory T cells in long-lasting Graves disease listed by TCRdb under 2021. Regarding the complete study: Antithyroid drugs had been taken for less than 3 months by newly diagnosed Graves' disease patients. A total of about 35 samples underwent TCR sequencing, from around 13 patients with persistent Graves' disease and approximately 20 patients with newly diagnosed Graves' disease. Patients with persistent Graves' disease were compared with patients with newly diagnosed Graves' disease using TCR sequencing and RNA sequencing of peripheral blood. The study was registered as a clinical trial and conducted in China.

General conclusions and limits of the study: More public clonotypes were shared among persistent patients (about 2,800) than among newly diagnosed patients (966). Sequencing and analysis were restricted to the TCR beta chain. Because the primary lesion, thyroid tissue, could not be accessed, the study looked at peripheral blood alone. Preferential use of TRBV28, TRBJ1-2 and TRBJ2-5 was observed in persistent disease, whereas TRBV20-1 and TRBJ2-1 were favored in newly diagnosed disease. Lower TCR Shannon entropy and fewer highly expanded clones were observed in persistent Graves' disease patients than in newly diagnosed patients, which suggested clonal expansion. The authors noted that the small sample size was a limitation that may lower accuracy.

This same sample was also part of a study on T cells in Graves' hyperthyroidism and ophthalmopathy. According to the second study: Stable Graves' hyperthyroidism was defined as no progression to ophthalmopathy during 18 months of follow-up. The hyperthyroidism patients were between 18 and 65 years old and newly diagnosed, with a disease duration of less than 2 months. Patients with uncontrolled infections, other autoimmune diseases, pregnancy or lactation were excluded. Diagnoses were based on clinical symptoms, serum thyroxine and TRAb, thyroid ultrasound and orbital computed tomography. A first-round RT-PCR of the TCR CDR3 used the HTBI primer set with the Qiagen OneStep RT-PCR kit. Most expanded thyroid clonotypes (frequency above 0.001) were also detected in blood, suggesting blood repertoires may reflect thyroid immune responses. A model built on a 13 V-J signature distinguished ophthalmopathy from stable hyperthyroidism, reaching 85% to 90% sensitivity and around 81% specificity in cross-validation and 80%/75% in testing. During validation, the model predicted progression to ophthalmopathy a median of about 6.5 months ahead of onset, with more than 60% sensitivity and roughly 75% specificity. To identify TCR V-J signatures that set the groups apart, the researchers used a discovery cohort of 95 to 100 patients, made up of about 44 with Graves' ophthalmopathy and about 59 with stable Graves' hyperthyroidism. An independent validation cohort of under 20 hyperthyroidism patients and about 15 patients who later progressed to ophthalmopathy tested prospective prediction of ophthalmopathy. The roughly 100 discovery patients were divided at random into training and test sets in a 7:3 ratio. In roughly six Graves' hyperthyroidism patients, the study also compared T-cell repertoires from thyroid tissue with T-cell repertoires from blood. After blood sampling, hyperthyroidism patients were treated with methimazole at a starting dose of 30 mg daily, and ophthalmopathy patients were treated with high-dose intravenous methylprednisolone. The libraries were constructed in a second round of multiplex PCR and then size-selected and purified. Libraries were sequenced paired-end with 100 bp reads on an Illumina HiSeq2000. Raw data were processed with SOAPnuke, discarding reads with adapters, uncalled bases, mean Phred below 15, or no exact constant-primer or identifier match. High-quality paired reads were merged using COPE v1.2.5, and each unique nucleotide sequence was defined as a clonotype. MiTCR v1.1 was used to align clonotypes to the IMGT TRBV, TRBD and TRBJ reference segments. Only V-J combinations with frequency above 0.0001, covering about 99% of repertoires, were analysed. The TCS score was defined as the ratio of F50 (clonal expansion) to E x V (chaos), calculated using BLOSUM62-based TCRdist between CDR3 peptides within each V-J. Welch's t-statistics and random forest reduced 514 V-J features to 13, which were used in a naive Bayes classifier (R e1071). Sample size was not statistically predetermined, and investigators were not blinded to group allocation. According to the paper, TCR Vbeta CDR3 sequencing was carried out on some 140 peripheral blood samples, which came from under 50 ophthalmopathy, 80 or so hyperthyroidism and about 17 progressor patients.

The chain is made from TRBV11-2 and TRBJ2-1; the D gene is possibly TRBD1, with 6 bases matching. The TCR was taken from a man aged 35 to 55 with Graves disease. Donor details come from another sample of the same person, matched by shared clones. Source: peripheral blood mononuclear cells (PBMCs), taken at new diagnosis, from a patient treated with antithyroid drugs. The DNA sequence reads TGTGCCAGCAGCTTGGGGGCAGGGAACTCCTACAATGAGCAGTTCTTC. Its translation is CASSLGAGNSYNEQFF.